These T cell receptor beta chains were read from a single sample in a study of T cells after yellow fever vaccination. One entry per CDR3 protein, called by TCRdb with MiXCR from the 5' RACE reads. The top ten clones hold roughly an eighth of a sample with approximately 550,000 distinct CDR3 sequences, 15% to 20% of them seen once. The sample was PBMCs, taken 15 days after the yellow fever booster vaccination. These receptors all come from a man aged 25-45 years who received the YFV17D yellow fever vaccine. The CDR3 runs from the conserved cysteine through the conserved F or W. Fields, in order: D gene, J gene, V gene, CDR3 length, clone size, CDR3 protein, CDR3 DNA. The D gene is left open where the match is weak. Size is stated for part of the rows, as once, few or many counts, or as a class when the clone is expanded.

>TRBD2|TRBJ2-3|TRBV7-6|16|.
CASSLGLAGITDTQYF
TGTGCCAGCAGCTTGGGACTAGCGGGAATCACAGATACGCAGTATTTT
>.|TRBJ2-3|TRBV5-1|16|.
CASSLPRGGGPDTQYF
TGCGCCAGCAGCCTCCCCCGCGGTGGGGGTCCAGATACGCAGTATTTT
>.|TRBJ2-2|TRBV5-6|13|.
CASSLPPPGEQFF
TGTGCCAGCAGCTTGCCACCACCCGGGGAGCAGTTTTTT
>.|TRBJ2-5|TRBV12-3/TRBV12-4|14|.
CASRITAYQETQHF
TGTGCCAGCAGGATAACAGCGTACCAAGAGACCCAGCACTTC
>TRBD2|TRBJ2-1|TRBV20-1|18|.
CSATGTSGSLRSYNEQFF
TGCAGTGCTACCGGGACTAGCGGGAGCCTCCGCTCCTACAATGAGCAGTTCTTC
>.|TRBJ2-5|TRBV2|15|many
CASSGTRAKQETQYF
TGTGCCAGCAGCGGAACACGGGCCAAACAAGAGACCCAGTACTTC
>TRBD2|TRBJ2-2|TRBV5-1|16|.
CASKGLAGAGTGELFF
TGCGCCAGCAAAGGCCTAGCGGGAGCGGGCACCGGGGAGCTGTTTTTT
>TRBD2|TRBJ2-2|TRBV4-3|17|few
CASSPRTSGANTGELFF
TGCGCCAGCAGCCCCCGTACTAGCGGGGCAAACACCGGGGAGCTGTTTTTT
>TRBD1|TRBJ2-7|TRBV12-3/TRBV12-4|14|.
CASSSGTASREQYF
TGTGCCAGCAGCTCCGGGACAGCTTCGCGCGAGCAGTACTTC
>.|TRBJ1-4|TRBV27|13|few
CASRAVGNPKLFF
TGTGCCAGCAGGGCGGTGGGCAATCCAAAACTGTTTTTT
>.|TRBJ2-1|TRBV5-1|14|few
CASMGEPSYNEQFF
TGCGCCAGCATGGGGGAACCCTCCTACAATGAGCAGTTCTTC
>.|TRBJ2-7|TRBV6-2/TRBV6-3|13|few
CASSTRGDSEQYF
TGTGCCAGCAGTACAAGGGGCGACAGTGAGCAGTACTTC
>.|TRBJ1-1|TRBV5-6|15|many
CASSLMGGANTEAFF
TGTGCCAGCAGCTTGATGGGAGGGGCCAACACTGAAGCTTTCTTT
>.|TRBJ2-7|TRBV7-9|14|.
CASSGGPSSYEQYF
TGTGCCAGCAGCGGGGGCCCTAGCTCCTACGAGCAGTACTTC
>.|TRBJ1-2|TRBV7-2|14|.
CASTRWRDLQGYTF
TGTGCCAGCACCCGGTGGCGGGACCTCCAGGGCTACACCTTC
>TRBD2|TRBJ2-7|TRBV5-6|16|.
CASSFPGGGEDHEQYF
TGTGCCAGCAGCTTCCCGGGCGGGGGGGAGGACCACGAGCAGTACTTC
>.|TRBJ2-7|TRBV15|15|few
CATSRESLGQWEQYF
TGTGCCACCAGCAGAGAAAGTCTTGGACAGTGGGAGCAGTACTTC
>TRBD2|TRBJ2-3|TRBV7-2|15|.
CASSLGSGKRDTQYF
TGTGCCAGCTCCCTAGGGAGCGGGAAGAGAGATACGCAGTATTTT
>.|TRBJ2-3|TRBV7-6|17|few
CASSDRPRDTRTDTQYF
TGTGCCAGCAGCGACCGCCCAAGGGACACTCGCACAGATACGCAGTATTTT
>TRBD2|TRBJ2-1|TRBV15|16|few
CATSRTSGTLNNEQFF
TGTGCCACCAGCAGGACTAGCGGGACTCTCAACAATGAGCAGTTCTTC
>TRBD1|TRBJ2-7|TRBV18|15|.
CASSLWDRATYEQYF
TGTGCCAGCTCACTATGGGACAGGGCCACCTACGAGCAGTACTTC
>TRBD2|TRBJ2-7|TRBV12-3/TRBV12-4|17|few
CASSLGTSGSMNYEQYF
TGTGCCAGCAGCCTCGGGACTAGCGGGAGCATGAACTACGAGCAGTACTTC
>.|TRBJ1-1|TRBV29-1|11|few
CSVGRYTEAFF
TGCAGCGTTGGCAGGTACACTGAAGCTTTCTTT
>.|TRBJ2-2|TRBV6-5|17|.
CASSYSPAGWGTGELFF
TGTGCCAGCAGTTACTCGCCCGCGGGCTGGGGGACCGGGGAGCTGTTTTTT
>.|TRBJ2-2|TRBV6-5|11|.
CASGRGGELFF
TGTGCCAGCGGTCGCGGCGGGGAGCTGTTTTTT
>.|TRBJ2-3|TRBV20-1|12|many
CSARDVTDTQYF
TGCAGTGCTAGAGATGTGACAGATACGCAGTATTTT
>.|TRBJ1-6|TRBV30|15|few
CAWRVVAPYNSPLHF
TGTGCCTGGAGAGTGGTAGCGCCCTATAATTCACCCCTCCACTTT
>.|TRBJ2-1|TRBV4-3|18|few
CASSQEGWRASSYNEQFF
TGCGCCAGCAGCCAAGAAGGGTGGCGGGCAAGCTCCTACAATGAGCAGTTCTTC
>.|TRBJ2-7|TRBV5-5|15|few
CASTAFVDSAYEQYF
TGTGCCAGCACAGCGTTCGTTGACAGCGCCTACGAGCAGTACTTC
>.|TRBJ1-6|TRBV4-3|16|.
CASSLQASSYNSPLHF
TGCGCCAGCAGCCTGCAGGCGAGCTCCTATAATTCACCCCTCCACTTT
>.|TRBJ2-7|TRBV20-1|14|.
CSARAPQGSYEQYF
TGCAGTGCTAGAGCCCCCCAGGGTTCCTACGAGCAGTACTTC
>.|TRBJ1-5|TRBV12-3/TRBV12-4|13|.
CASSLSSYQPQHF
TGTGCCAGCAGTTTATCATCCTATCAGCCCCAGCATTTT
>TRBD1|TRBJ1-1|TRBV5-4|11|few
CASRTGDEAFF
TGTGCCAGCAGGACAGGGGACGAAGCTTTCTTT
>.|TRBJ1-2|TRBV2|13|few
CASAGTERGGYTF
TGTGCCAGTGCCGGGACGGAGAGAGGAGGCTACACCTTC
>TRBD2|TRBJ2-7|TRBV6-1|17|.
CASSKYGSGTPTYEQYF
TGTGCCAGCAGTAAATATGGGAGCGGGACGCCTACCTACGAGCAGTACTTC
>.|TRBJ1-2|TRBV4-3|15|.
CASSRSFGLNYGYTF
TGCGCCAGCAGCCGCAGTTTTGGACTGAACTATGGCTACACCTTC
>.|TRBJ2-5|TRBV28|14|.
CASSSTVYQETQYF
TGTGCCAGCAGTAGCACAGTATACCAAGAGACCCAGTACTTC
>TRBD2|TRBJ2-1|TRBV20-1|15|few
CSASSGRPLYNEQFF
TGCAGTGCTTCCAGCGGGAGACCTCTCTACAATGAGCAGTTCTTC
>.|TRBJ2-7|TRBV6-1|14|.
CASSQRQASYEQYF
TGTGCCAGCAGCCAAAGACAGGCCTCCTACGAGCAGTACTTC
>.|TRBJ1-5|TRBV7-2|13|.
CASSLERNQPQHF
TGTGCCAGCAGCTTAGAACGCAATCAGCCCCAGCATTTT
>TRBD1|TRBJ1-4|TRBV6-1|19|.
CASLTGTGVRQATNEKLFF
TGTGCCAGCCTCACCGGGACAGGGGTTCGACAGGCAACTAATGAAAAACTGTTTTTT
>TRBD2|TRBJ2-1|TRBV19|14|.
CASNIAGGLNEQFF
TGTGCCAGTAATATAGCGGGAGGTCTAAATGAGCAGTTCTTC
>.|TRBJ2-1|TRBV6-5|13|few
CASRRVQNNEQFF
TGTGCCAGCAGGCGTGTTCAGAACAATGAGCAGTTCTTC
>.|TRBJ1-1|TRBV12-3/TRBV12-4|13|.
CASSRAGGTEAFF
TGTGCCAGCAGTCGGGCGGGGGGCACTGAAGCTTTCTTT
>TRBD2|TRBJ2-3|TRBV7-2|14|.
CASIPLAGVGKQYF
TGTGCCAGCATACCTTTAGCGGGAGTGGGCAAGCAGTATTTT
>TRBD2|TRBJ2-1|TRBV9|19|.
CASSPGGGFGLAGFNEQFF
TGTGCCAGCAGCCCCGGTGGGGGTTTCGGACTAGCGGGATTCAATGAGCAGTTCTTC
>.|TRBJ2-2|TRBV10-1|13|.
CASSELRTGELFF
TGCGCCAGCAGTGAGTTACGGACCGGGGAGCTGTTTTTT
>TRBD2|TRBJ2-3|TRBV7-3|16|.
CASSPGRAWEMNTQYF
TGTGCCAGCAGCCCCGGGAGGGCCTGGGAGATGAATACGCAGTATTTT
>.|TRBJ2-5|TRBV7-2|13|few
CASSPDPAETQYF
TGTGCCAGCAGCCCCGACCCGGCGGAGACCCAGTACTTC
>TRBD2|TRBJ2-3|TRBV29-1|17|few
CSARGGSAGGLTDTQYF
TGCAGCGCCAGAGGAGGGTCGGCGGGGGGCCTCACAGATACGCAGTATTTT
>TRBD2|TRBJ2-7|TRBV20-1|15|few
CSARDIAGGPYEQYF
TGCAGTGCTAGAGATATAGCGGGAGGGCCATACGAGCAGTACTTC
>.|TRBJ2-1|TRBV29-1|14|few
CSVAAGNAYNEQFF
TGCAGCGTGGCGGCAGGGAATGCCTACAATGAGCAGTTCTTC
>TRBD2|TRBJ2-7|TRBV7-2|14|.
CASSQPGGTHEQYF
TGTGCCAGCAGCCAGCCGGGAGGTACCCACGAGCAGTACTTC
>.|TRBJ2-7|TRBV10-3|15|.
CAISETGTEDWEQYF
TGTGCCATCAGCGAAACCGGGACTGAGGACTGGGAGCAGTACTTC